This T cell receptor beta chain was profiled in a study of cytomegalovirus exposure and HLA in healthy donors. The primer mix had 60 Vbeta and 13 Jbeta primers. This table comes from immunoSEQ multiplex PCR, and its TCRdb copy is limited to in-frame clones, with some not included. The sample lists more than 90,000 clones; 65% to 80% were seen once. This CDR3 contains 14 residues. Germline-derived CDR1 and CDR2 are MNHEY and SMNVEV (reference sequence). V was shortened by 6 bases and J by 4 bases, with 15 bases between the two germline ends. The receptor's source is a human donor in good health. Sequenced input: PBMCs. The V gene is TRBV27, the J gene TRBJ2-5; tentative D call: TRBD1 (5 bases). CDR3 nucleotides: TGTGCCAGCAGGCAGACATCCAGGGCAGAGACCCAGTACTTC. Its translation: CASRQTSRAETQYF.